This T cell receptor beta chain was retrieved from a study of human T cells and chemical hapten exposure. Study-wide context: Across its roughly 24 weeks, the study gave patients weekly diphenylcyclopropenone doses to the scalp. Study results and limitations: Among expanded TCRs, significantly more large CDR3 similarity clusters formed than among controls.

CDR1 is MGHDK, CDR2 SYGVNS, per germline. The CDR3 runs to 15 residues. V was shortened by 5 bases and J by 0 bases, with 14 bases between the two germline ends. The time point is: patch test 1, 2 weeks after DPC sensitization. The treatment denotes: therapeutic diphenylcyclopropenone sensitization with weekly scalp DPC. There are many counts of this clonotype. What it recognizes is unknown. TCRdb reprocessed the RACE reads with MiXCR, giving one entry per CDR3 protein. This table holds 350,000 or so distinct CDR3 sequences, around 7% found once. The TCR comes from a woman aged 18-29 years with alopecia areata. Some clones in this sample may be carry-over from other donors' samples. Specimen: whole blood, collected in connection with sensitization to the hapten diphenylcyclopropenone (DPC). V usage is TRBV25-1 and J usage is TRBJ2-7, with D possibly being TRBD1 (5 bases). This CDR3 is CASSRQGIRSYEQYF. The CDR3 DNA sequence: TGTGCCAGCAGTAGGCAGGGCATTCGCTCCTACGAGCAGTACTTC.